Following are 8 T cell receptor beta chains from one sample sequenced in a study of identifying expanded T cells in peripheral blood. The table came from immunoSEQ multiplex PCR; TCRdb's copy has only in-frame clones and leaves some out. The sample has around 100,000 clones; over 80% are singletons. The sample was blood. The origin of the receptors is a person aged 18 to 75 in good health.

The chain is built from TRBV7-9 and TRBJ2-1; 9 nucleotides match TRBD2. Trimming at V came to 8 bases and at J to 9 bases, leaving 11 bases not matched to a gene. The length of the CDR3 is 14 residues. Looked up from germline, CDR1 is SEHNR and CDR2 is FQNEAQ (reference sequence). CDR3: CASRLAEGETEQFF. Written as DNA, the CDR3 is TGTGCCAGCCGACTAGCGGAGGGGGAGACTGAGCAGTTCTTC.

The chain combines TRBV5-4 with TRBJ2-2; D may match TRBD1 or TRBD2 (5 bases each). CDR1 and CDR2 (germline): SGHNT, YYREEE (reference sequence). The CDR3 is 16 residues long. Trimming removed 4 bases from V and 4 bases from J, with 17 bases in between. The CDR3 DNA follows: TGTGCCAGCAGCGAATTTCGGGGCGCGGGCACCGGGGAGCTGTTTTTT. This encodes CASSEFRGAGTGELFF.

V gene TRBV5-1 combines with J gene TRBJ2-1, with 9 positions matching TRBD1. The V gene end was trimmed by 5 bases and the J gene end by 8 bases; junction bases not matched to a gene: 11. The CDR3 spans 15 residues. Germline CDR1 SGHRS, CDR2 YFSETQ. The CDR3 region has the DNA TGCGCCAGCAGTTCTGAGGGACAGGGTTTTGATGAGCAGTTCTTC. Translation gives CASSSEGQGFDEQFF.

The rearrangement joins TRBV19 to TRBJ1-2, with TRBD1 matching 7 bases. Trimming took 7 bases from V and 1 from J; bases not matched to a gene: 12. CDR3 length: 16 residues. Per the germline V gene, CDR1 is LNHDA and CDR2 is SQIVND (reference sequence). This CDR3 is CASNLGGNRGNYGYTF. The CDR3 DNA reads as TGTGCCAGTAACCTGGGGGGCAACAGGGGTAACTATGGCTACACCTTC.

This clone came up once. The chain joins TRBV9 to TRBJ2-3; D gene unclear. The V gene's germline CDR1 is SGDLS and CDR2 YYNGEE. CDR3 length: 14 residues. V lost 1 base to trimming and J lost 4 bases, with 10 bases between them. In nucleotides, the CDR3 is TGTGCCAGCAGCGTATCCGGTGCGGCAGATACGCAGTATTTT. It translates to CASSVSGAADTQYF. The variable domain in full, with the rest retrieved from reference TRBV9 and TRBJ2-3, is DSGVTQTPKHLITATGQRVTLRCSPRSGDLSVYWYQQSLDQGLQFLIQYYNGEERAKGNILERFSAQQFPDLHSELNLSSLELGDSALYFCASSVSGAADTQYFGPGTRLTVL.

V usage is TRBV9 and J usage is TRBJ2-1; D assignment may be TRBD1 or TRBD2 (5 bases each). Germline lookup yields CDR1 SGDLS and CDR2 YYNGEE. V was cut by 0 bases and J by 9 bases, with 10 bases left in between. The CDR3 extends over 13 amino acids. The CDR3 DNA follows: TGTGCCAGCAGCGTAGGACGGGACGGTGAGCAGTTCTTC. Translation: CASSVGRDGEQFF. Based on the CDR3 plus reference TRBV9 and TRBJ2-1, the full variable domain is DSGVTQTPKHLITATGQRVTLRCSPRSGDLSVYWYQQSLDQGLQFLIQYYNGEERAKGNILERFSAQQFPDLHSELNLSSLELGDSALYFCASSVGRDGEQFFGPGTRLTVL.

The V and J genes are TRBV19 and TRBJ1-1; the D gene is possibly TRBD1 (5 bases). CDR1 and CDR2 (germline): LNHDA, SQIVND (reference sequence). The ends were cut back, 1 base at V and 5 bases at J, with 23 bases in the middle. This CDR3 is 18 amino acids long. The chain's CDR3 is CASSIGGGRFGRGTEAFF. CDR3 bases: TGTGCCAGTAGTATAGGGGGAGGGAGGTTTGGGAGGGGAACTGAAGCTTTCTTT.

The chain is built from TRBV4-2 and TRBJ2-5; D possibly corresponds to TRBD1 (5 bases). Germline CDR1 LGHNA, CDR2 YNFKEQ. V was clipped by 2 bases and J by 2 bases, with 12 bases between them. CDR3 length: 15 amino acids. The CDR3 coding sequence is TGTGCCAGCAGCCAAACCCGACAGAGACAAGAGACCCAGTACTTC. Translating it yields CASSQTRQRQETQYF.